Below are 21 T cell receptor beta chains sequenced from a single sample in a study of shared clonotypes between healthy human individuals. Data came from immunoSEQ multiplex PCR; TCRdb stores just in-frame clones and leaves some out. Here the sample spans approximately 1,500,000 clones, more than 95% being singletons. Source material: naive CD4+ T cells sorted from blood. Regarding subset: CD45RA+ positively selected. The receptors were sampled from a man between 25 and 39 years old in good health.

In the case of this clone: At the DNA level, this CDR3 is encoded by other sequences in the same sample as well. This chain joins TRBV7-2 and TRBJ2-1; unclear D gene. Germline CDR1 and CDR2: SGHTA and FQGNSA. Deletions cut 1 base from V and 0 bases from J, with 7 bases between. The CDR3 contains 15 residues. CDR3 sequence reads: CASSLGESSYNEQFF. The CDR3 nucleotides read TGTGCCAGCAGCTTAGGAGAAAGCTCCTACAATGAGCAGTTCTTC.

The chain joins TRBV10-3 to TRBJ2-7; D remains unclear. CDR1 ENHRY and CDR2 SYGVKD come from the germline V gene. V was cut by 0 bases and J by 8 bases, with 5 bases left in between. This CDR3 region has 11 residues. CDR3 sequence (DNA): TGTGCCATCAGTGAGTCAAAGCAGCAGTACTTC. Protein sequence: CAISESKQQYF.

This rearrangement joins TRBV7-3 to TRBJ2-7, with D possibly TRBD2 on 7 matching bases. The CDR3 totals 16 residues. The V and J ends lost 5 bases and 2 bases respectively, with 19 bases between them. The germline gives CDR1 SGHTA, CDR2 FQGTGA. In DNA, the CDR3 is TGTGCCAGCAGCCCCGGTGGGGGGGCCGGACCCTACGAGCAGTACTTC. Protein sequence: CASSPGGGAGPYEQYF. The full variable domain, completed using reference TRBV7-3 and TRBJ2-7, is GAGVSQTPSNKVTEKGKYVELRCDPISGHTALYWYRQSLGQGPEFLIYFQGTGAADDSGLPNDRFFAVRPEGSVSTLKIQRTERGDSAVYLCASSPGGGAGPYEQYFGPGTRLTVT.

This clone has only a few counts. This chain uses TRBV29-1 with TRBJ1-2; 9 bases match TRBD1. The V segment lost 0 bases and the J segment 8 bases; nucleotides outside the gene matches: 7. The CDR3 is 14 residues long. Per the germline V gene, CDR1 is SQVTM and CDR2 is ANQGSEA. In DNA, the CDR3 is TGCAGCGTTGAAGATGGGAACAGGGGGCTCGGCTACACCTTC. It codes for CSVEDGNRGLGYTF.

The rearrangement uses TRBV25-1 and TRBJ2-3; TRBD2 matches 8 bases. The CDR3 sequence is 15 residues long. J gave up 2 bases and V 8 bases, and 9 bases lay outside the gene matches. Per germline, CDR1 MGHDK and CDR2 SYGVNS. This CDR3 is CASGGLAGTTDTQYF. CDR3 nucleotides: TGTGCCAGCGGGGGGCTAGCGGGCACCACAGATACGCAGTATTTT.

J is TRBJ2-3 and V is TRBV7-6; tentatively, D is TRBD2 (5 bases). The CDR3 is 16 residues long. Germline V gene data show CDR1 as SGHVS and CDR2 as FNYEAQ. Trimming stripped 1 base from V and 4 bases from J, with 15 bases between. The CDR3 DNA reads TGTGCCAGCAGCTTAGGACTGGCGGGTACTTCAGATACGCAGTATTTT. Protein sequence: CASSLGLAGTSDTQYF.

The chain is built from TRBV5-1 and TRBJ2-5, with 9 bases aligning to TRBD2. The V gene's germline CDR1 is SGHRS and CDR2 YFSETQ. V gave up 2 bases and J gave up 6 bases; unmatched junction bases: 2. The CDR3 contains 13 residues. CDR3 sequence (DNA): TGCGCCAGCAGCTTAGGACTAGCGCAGACCCAGTACTTC. Amino acids: CASSLGLAQTQYF.

The V and J genes are TRBV10-3 and TRBJ2-3, with D unclear. Germline values: CDR1 ENHRY, CDR2 SYGVKD. V lost 5 bases to trimming and J lost 2 bases, with 5 bases between them. The CDR3 length is 12 residues. The CDR3 sequence: CAISPVTDTQYF. The CDR3 DNA follows: TGTGCCATCAGTCCGGTCACAGATACGCAGTATTTT.

The chain links TRBV4-3 to TRBJ1-2; 10 nucleotides align to TRBD1. This CDR3 has 17 amino acids. J gave up 4 bases and V 1 base, and 9 bases lay outside the gene matches. Germline CDR1 LGHNA, CDR2 YSLEER. CDR3 nucleotides: TGCGCCAGCAGCCAAGGGACCGGGACAGGGGACCGCTATGGCTACACCTTC. The encoded protein is CASSQGTGTGDRYGYTF.

The chain employs TRBV7-9 and TRBJ1-3; D is unresolved. The CDR3 loop spans 16 amino acids. CDR1 SEHNR and CDR2 FQNEAQ come from the germline V gene (reference sequence). V lost 5 bases to trimming and J lost 0 bases, with 14 bases between them. In DNA form, the CDR3 reads TGTGCCAGCAGCAAACCGGGAGTGAGCTCTGGAAACACCATATATTTT. It translates to CASSKPGVSSGNTIYF.

This sequence joins TRBV5-4 and TRBJ1-1; 9 bases fit TRBD1. Germline V gene lookup returns CDR1 SGHNT and CDR2 YYREEE (reference sequence). The CDR3 is made up of 17 amino acids. With 0 bases clipped from V and 1 base from J, the junction kept 7 bases outside the gene matches. The CDR3 reads CASSLGGQGRENTEAFF. In DNA form, the CDR3 reads TGTGCCAGCAGCTTGGGAGGACAGGGGAGAGAGAACACTGAAGCTTTCTTT.

The chain is built from TRBV29-1 and TRBJ2-7, with a tentative D call TRBD1 (5 bases). CDR3 length: 13 amino acids. Deletions cut 4 bases from V and 5 bases from J, with 15 bases between. Germline V gene data show CDR1 as SQVTM and CDR2 as ANQGSEA. In DNA, the CDR3 is TGCAGCGTTGGTCTTCCGACAGCCCACGAGCAGTACTTC. It yields the protein CSVGLPTAHEQYF.

The chain recombines TRBV28 with TRBJ2-7; possibly TRBD2 for D (6 bases). The V and J ends lost 2 bases and 3 bases respectively, with 17 bases between them. CDR3 length: 16 amino acids. CDR1 and CDR2 (germline): MDHEN, SYDVKM. The CDR3 region has the DNA TGTGCCAGCAGTTTAGTGGGGAAGGCGGGAAGCTACGAGCAGTACTTC. Its translation is CASSLVGKAGSYEQYF.

The chain combines TRBV28 with TRBJ2-1; TRBD2 is a possible D gene (6 bases). CDR1 is MDHEN and CDR2 is SYDVKM in the germline V gene. The CDR3 covers 17 residues. V lost 6 bases, J lost 5 bases, and 23 bases lay in between. This chain's CDR3 is CASRGAGYGAPNNEQFF. DNA of the CDR3: TGTGCCAGCAGAGGGGCGGGATACGGGGCGCCGAACAATGAGCAGTTCTTC.

Worth noting for this clone: The same CDR3 is also encoded by other DNA sequences in this sample. V is TRBV5-4 and J is TRBJ2-7; 14 positions match TRBD2. Germline loops: CDR1 SGHNT, CDR2 YYREEE (reference sequence). V was clipped by 3 bases and J by 4 bases; unmatched bases: 3. The length of the CDR3 is 15 residues. CDR3 DNA: TGTGCCAGCAGCTCAAGACTAGCGGGAGGGTACGAGCAGTACTTC. Its translation is CASSSRLAGGYEQYF.

This clone was observed a single time. This chain connects TRBV5-5 to TRBJ2-5, with a tentative D call TRBD2 (6 bases). Trimming removed 5 bases from V and 0 bases from J, with 17 bases in between. CDR3 length: 16 amino acids. Germline V gives CDR1 SGHKS, CDR2 YYEKEE (reference sequence). The CDR3 coding sequence is TGTGCCAGCAGTAGGGTACAACGGAGGGACCAAGAGACCCAGTACTTC. As protein: CASSRVQRRDQETQYF.

The rearrangement links TRBV14 to TRBJ2-1; TRBD2 matches 9 bases. CDR1 is SGHDN, CDR2 FVKESK, per germline. This CDR3 has 16 amino acids. J gave up 6 bases and V 1 base, and 7 bases lay outside the gene matches. The CDR3 is CASSQVAGEGSNEQFF. CDR3 bases: TGTGCCAGCAGCCAAGTAGCGGGAGAGGGGAGCAATGAGCAGTTCTTC.

Concerning this clone itself: A read error may produce the germline difference seen at one junction end. This sequence joins TRBV7-2 and TRBJ2-2; 11 positions agree with TRBD2. The CDR3 runs to 19 residues. From germline, CDR1 is SGHTA and CDR2 FQGNSA. In DNA, the CDR3 is TGTGCCAGCAGCCTAGCCCCACCGCTAGCGGGAGGAGCCACCGGGGAGCTGTTTTTT. This translates into CASSLAPPLAGGATGELFF.

V and J are TRBV27 and TRBJ2-1; 7 bases fit TRBD2. The germline CDR1 and CDR2 sequences are MNHEY and SMNVEV (reference sequence). The ends lost 9 bases at V and 3 bases at J; junction bases unmatched: 11. The CDR3 contains 15 residues. The CDR3 region is CASRSAGEFYNEQFF. The CDR3 DNA reads TGTGCCAGTCGGTCGGCGGGAGAATTCTACAATGAGCAGTTCTTC.

This chain uses TRBV28 with TRBJ2-7, with 9 bases fitting TRBD1. The CDR3 extends over 15 amino acids. V gave up 6 bases and J gave up 5 bases; unmatched junction bases: 11. Germline CDR1 is MDHEN and CDR2 is SYDVKM. This CDR3 is CASRGPGQGINEQYF. The CDR3 DNA is TGTGCCAGCAGGGGGCCGGGACAGGGCATCAACGAGCAGTACTTC.

The CDR3, as DNA: TGTGCCAGCAGCGATACGCTGAACTCTGGGGCCAACGTCCTGACTTTC. Translated: CASSDTLNSGANVLTF. The chain joins TRBV7-9 to TRBJ2-6; D gene uncertain. The CDR3 contains 16 residues. Germline V gene data show CDR1 as SEHNR and CDR2 as FQNEAQ (reference sequence). Trimming shortened V by 5 bases and J by 0 bases, and 11 bases separated the two germline ends. Supplemented by reference TRBV7-9 and TRBJ2-6, the full variable domain reads DTGVSQNPRHKITKRGQNVTFRCDPISEHNRLYWYRQTLGQGPEFLTYFQNEAQLEKSRLLSDRFSAERPKGSFSTLEIQRTEQGDSAMYLCASSDTLNSGANVLTFGAGSRLTVL.